The rows below give T cell receptor beta chains drawn from one sample of a study of shared clonotypes between healthy human individuals. Libraries were prepared by immunoSEQ multiplex PCR; TCRdb keeps only in-frame clonotypes and omits some of them. The sample carries 450,000 to 700,000 clones, roughly 96% recorded once. The sequencing input was naive CD8+ T cells sorted from blood. All receptors come from a woman aged 30 to 39 in good health. CDR3s include the opening cysteine and the closing phenylalanine or tryptophan. Fields, in order: V gene, J gene, D gene, clone size, CDR3 protein, CDR3 DNA. The D gene is left open where the match is weak. Some rows have no size entry. The others give once, few or many, or a class for an expanded clone.

TRBV25-1,TRBJ2-1,TRBD2,once,CASRGTTRYEQFF,TGTGCCAGCAGGGGGACTACTCGTTATGAGCAGTTCTTC
TRBV11-2,TRBJ2-2,TRBD2,NA,CASSLLAGKAGELFF,TGTGCCAGCAGCTTACTAGCGGGAAAGGCCGGGGAGCTGTTTTTT
TRBV5-6,TRBJ2-2,TRBD2,once,CASSPHLAGPPGTGELFF,TGTGCCAGCAGCCCACATCTAGCGGGACCGCCGGGCACCGGGGAGCTGTTTTTT
TRBV5-4,TRBJ2-7,NA,few,CASSFPETYEQYF,TGTGCCAGCAGCTTTCCAGAGACCTACGAGCAGTACTTC
TRBV5-1,TRBJ2-7,TRBD1,NA,CASSLARTGVGNEQYF,TGCGCCAGCAGCTTGGCGAGGACAGGGGTAGGTAACGAGCAGTACTTC
TRBV7-9,TRBJ2-1,TRBD2,NA,CASSSTRLERGNEQFF,TGTGCCAGCAGCTCCACTAGACTCGAGCGGGGCAATGAGCAGTTCTTC
TRBV7-9,TRBJ2-7,NA,once,CASSPLGEQYF,TGTGCCAGCAGCCCACTAGGCGAGCAGTACTTC
TRBV19,TRBJ1-4,NA,NA,CASSIRASGNEKLFF,TGTGCCAGTAGTATACGTGCGTCAGGGAATGAAAAACTGTTTTTT
TRBV27,TRBJ2-7,TRBD1,NA,CASSLIGTGIHEQYF,TGTGCCAGCAGTTTGATCGGGACAGGGATTCACGAGCAGTACTTC
TRBV27,TRBJ2-7,NA,few,CASSYGTSYEQYF,TGTGCCAGCAGTTACGGGACGTCCTACGAGCAGTACTTC
TRBV27,TRBJ2-7,NA,NA,CASSGQGGNEQYF,TGTGCCAGCTCTGGGCAGGGGGGGAACGAGCAGTACTTC
TRBV7-6,TRBJ2-7,TRBD2,NA,CASSASGTTYEQYF,TGTGCCAGCAGCGCCAGCGGGACCACCTACGAGCAGTACTTC
TRBV5-1,TRBJ2-7,TRBD2,NA,CASSWGLAGETYEQYF,TGCGCCAGCAGCTGGGGACTAGCGGGAGAAACCTACGAGCAGTACTTC
TRBV30,TRBJ2-1,TRBD2,NA,CAWSLAGVHNEQFF,TGTGCCTGGAGTTTAGCGGGAGTGCACAATGAGCAGTTCTTC
TRBV4-2,TRBJ2-7,TRBD2,NA,CASSQDPGLDSYEQYF,TGTGCCAGCAGCCAAGACCCGGGACTAGACTCCTACGAGCAGTACTTC
TRBV7-3,TRBJ2-3,NA,NA,CASSLGIRTISTDTQYF,TGTGCCAGCAGCTTAGGGATTAGGACAATTAGCACAGATACGCAGTATTTT
TRBV5-1,TRBJ2-7,TRBD1,NA,CASSLAQGSYEQYF,TGCGCCAGCAGCTTGGCACAGGGGTCCTACGAGCAGTACTTC
TRBV27,TRBJ2-7,NA,NA,CASSLRTSTSNEQYF,TGTGCCAGCAGTCTTCGGACAAGTACTAGTAACGAGCAGTACTTC
TRBV19,TRBJ2-7,NA,NA,CASSIGGFGYEQYF,TGTGCCAGTAGTATCGGGGGCTTCGGCTACGAGCAGTACTTC
TRBV2,TRBJ2-7,TRBD2,once,CASREGLAATYEQYF,TGTGCCAGCAGGGAAGGACTAGCGGCTACCTACGAGCAGTACTTC
TRBV10-1,TRBJ1-2,NA,NA,CASSEGDAPRGYTF,TGCGCCAGCAGTGAGGGGGACGCCCCGAGGGGCTACACCTTC
TRBV21-1,TRBJ2-1,NA,NA,CASSKSMVSSGSSYNEQFF,TGTGCCAGCAGCAAAAGTATGGTGTCTAGCGGGAGCTCCTACAATGAGCAGTTCTTC
TRBV7-3,TRBJ2-3,NA,NA,CASSFGLLRPDTQYF,TGTGCCAGCAGCTTTGGGTTGTTGAGACCAGATACGCAGTATTTT
TRBV5-4,TRBJ2-3,TRBD1,NA,CASSLDRDRHSGTQYF,TGTGCCAGCAGCTTGGACCGGGACAGGCACTCTGGGACGCAGTATTTT
TRBV5-4,TRBJ2-7,TRBD1,NA,CASSQDRGNTYEQYF,TGTGCCAGCAGCCAAGACAGGGGCAACACCTACGAGCAGTACTTC
TRBV9,TRBJ2-1,TRBD1,NA,CASSKGQGGFRNEQFF,TGTGCCAGCAGCAAGGGACAGGGAGGATTCCGGAATGAGCAGTTCTTC
TRBV29-1,TRBJ1-2,NA,NA,CSVVPASYGYTF,TGCAGCGTTGTGCCAGCCAGCTATGGCTACACCTTC
TRBV9,TRBJ2-3,TRBD2,NA,CASSLLAGGRGRADTQYF,TGTGCCAGCAGTCTTCTAGCGGGAGGCCGCGGAAGGGCAGATACGCAGTATTTT
TRBV28,TRBJ2-7,TRBD2,NA,CASSFSLADTYEQYF,TGTGCCAGCAGTTTCAGTCTAGCGGATACCTACGAGCAGTACTTC
TRBV5-6,TRBJ1-2,NA,once,CASSARSYGYTF,TGTGCCAGCAGCGCCCGTAGCTATGGCTACACCTTC
TRBV2,TRBJ1-1,NA,NA,CASWGANRAFF,TGTGCCAGCTGGGGGGCCAACCGGGCTTTCTTT
TRBV11-1,TRBJ1-1,NA,once,CASSSPVDTEAFF,TGTGCCAGCAGCTCCCCGGTCGACACTGAAGCTTTCTTT
TRBV11-2,TRBJ2-5,TRBD2,NA,CASSSGLAGHIETQYF,TGTGCCAGCAGCTCGGGACTAGCGGGACATATAGAGACCCAGTACTTC
TRBV19,TRBJ2-2,NA,NA,CASSSSGSDYTGELFF,TGTGCCAGTAGTAGCAGTGGGAGCGACTACACCGGGGAGCTGTTTTTT
TRBV5-4,TRBJ2-2,TRBD1,NA,CASSPTDRGHGELFF,TGTGCCAGCAGCCCTACAGACAGGGGGCACGGGGAGCTGTTTTTT
TRBV12-1,TRBJ2-1,NA,NA,CASSYMVSGVEYNEQFF,TGTGCCAGCAGCTACATGGTTAGCGGGGTAGAGTACAATGAGCAGTTCTTC
TRBV13,TRBJ2-1,TRBD2,NA,CASSPEGAGGLVGEQFF,TGTGCCAGCAGCCCCGAAGGGGCGGGAGGCCTAGTAGGCGAGCAGTTCTTC
TRBV30,TRBJ2-7,NA,NA,CAWSIFKNEQYF,TGTGCCTGGAGTATATTCAAGAACGAGCAGTACTTC
TRBV19,TRBJ1-5,NA,NA,CASSIVPVAVWNQPQHF,TGTGCCAGTAGTATAGTCCCCGTGGCTGTCTGGAATCAGCCCCAGCATTTT
TRBV15,TRBJ2-1,TRBD2,NA,CATSRGLADYNEQFF,TGTGCCACCAGCCGAGGACTAGCAGATTACAATGAGCAGTTCTTC
TRBV10-2,TRBJ2-7,TRBD2,NA,CASSRTSGLSSYEQYF,TGCGCCAGCAGTCGGACTAGCGGGCTTAGCTCCTACGAGCAGTACTTC
TRBV27,TRBJ2-7,NA,NA,CASSLMTGYEQYF,TGTGCCAGCAGTTTAATGACTGGCTACGAGCAGTACTTC
TRBV29-1,TRBJ2-1,NA,few,CSVEVHEQFF,TGCAGCGTTGAAGTTCATGAGCAGTTCTTC
TRBV6-5,TRBJ2-5,TRBD1,NA,CASRRQGIWETQYF,TGTGCCAGCAGGAGACAGGGGATTTGGGAGACCCAGTACTTC
TRBV28,TRBJ1-1,TRBD1,NA,CASSPLTGGMYTEAFF,TGTGCCAGCAGTCCGTTGACAGGGGGCATGTACACTGAAGCTTTCTTT
TRBV7-8,TRBJ1-2,NA,NA,CASSLLAGDSNYGYTF,TGTGCCAGCAGCTTATTGGCAGGGGACTCCAACTATGGCTACACCTTC
TRBV2,TRBJ2-5,NA,once,CASSAIWETQYF,TGTGCCAGCAGCGCTATTTGGGAGACCCAGTACTTC
TRBV25-1,TRBJ2-7,NA,NA,CASSGASYEQYF,TGTGCCAGCAGTGGGGCCTCCTACGAGCAGTACTTC
TRBV27,TRBJ2-1,NA,once,CASSLSLRGDEQFF,TGTGCCAGCAGTTTATCGCTGCGGGGTGATGAGCAGTTCTTC